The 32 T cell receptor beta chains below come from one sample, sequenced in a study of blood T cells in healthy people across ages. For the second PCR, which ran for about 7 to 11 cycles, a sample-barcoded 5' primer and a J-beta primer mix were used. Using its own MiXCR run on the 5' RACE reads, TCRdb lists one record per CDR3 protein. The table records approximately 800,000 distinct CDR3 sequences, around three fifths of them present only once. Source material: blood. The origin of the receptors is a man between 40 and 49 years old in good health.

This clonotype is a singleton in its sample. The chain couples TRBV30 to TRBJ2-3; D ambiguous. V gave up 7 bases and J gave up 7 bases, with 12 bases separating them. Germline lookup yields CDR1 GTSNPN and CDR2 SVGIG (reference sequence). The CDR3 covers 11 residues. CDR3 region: CALEGSYTQYF. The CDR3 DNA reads TGTGCCTTAGAAGGTAGTTATACGCAGTATTTT.

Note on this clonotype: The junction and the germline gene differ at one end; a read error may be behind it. CDR3 nucleotide sequence: TGCGCCGGCAGCTTGGGGGACAGTACTAATGAGCAGTTCTTC. Protein product: CAGSLGDSTNEQFF. V is TRBV5-1 and J is TRBJ2-1, with TRBD1 matching over 7 bases. Germline V CDR1 and CDR2: SGHRS, YFSETQ. This CDR3 has 14 residues.

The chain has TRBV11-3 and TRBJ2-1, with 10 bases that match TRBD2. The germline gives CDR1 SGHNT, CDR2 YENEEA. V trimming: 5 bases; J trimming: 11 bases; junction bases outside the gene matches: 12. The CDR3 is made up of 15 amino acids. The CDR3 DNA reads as TGTGCCAGCAGCCTTGAACTAGCGGGACCGCATAAGCAGTTCTTC. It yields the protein CASSLELAGPHKQFF.

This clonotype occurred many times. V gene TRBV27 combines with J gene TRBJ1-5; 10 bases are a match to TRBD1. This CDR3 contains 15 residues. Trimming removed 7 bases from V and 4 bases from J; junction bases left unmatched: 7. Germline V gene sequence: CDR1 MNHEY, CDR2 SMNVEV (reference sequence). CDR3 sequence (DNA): TGTGCCAGCAAGACGGGACAGGGGCCTAATCAGCCCCAGCATTTT. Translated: CASKTGQGPNQPQHF.

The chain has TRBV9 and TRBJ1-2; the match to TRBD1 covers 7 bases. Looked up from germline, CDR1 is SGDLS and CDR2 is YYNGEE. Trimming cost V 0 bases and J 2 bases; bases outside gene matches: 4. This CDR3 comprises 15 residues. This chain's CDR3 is CASSVGGQTNYGYTF. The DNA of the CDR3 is TGTGCCAGCAGCGTAGGGGGACAGACGAACTATGGCTACACCTTC.

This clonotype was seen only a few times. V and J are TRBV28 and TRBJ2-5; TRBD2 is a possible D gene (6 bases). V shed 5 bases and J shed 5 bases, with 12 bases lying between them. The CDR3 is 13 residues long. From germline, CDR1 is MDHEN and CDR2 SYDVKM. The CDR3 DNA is TGTGCCAGCAGTCTTGGGGGGATGGAGACCCAGTACTTC. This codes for CASSLGGMETQYF.

This CDR3 reads CATSDPQLTGESTADTQYF. The CDR3 DNA follows: TGTGCCACCAGTGACCCTCAATTAACGGGGGAGTCTACCGCAGATACGCAGTATTTT. This rearrangement joins TRBV24-1 to TRBJ2-3; D perhaps matches TRBD2 (6 bases). The V and J ends lost 4 bases and 4 bases respectively, with 26 bases between them. Germline V lookup: CDR1 KGHDR, CDR2 SFDVKD. This CDR3 comprises 19 residues.

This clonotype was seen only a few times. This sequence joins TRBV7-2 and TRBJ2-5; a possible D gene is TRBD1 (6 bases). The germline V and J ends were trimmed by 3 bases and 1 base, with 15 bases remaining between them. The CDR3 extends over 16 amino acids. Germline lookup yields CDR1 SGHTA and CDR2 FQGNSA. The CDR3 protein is CASSLGHQPIQETQYF. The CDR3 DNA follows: TGTGCCAGCAGCTTGGGACACCAACCTATCCAAGAGACCCAGTACTTC.

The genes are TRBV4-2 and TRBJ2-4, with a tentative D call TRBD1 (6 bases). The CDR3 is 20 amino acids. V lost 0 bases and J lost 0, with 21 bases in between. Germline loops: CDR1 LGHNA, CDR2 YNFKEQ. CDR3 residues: CASSQDNRASLSIAKNIQYF. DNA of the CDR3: TGTGCCAGCAGCCAAGATAACAGGGCTAGTTTGAGTATAGCCAAAAACATTCAGTACTTC.

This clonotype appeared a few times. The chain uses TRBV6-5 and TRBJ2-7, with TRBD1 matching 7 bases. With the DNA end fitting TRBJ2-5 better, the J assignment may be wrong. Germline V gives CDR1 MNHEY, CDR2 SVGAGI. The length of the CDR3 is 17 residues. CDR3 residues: CASSYGFRDSHNETQYF. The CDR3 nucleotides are TGTGCCAGCAGTTACGGGTTTCGGGACAGTCATAACGAGACCCAGTACTTC.

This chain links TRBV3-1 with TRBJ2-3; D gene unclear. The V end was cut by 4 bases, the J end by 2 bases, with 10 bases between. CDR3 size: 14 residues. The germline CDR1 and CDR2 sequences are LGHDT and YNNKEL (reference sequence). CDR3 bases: TGTGCCAGCAGCCGAAAGACGGACACAGATACGCAGTATTTT. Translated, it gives CASSRKTDTDTQYF.

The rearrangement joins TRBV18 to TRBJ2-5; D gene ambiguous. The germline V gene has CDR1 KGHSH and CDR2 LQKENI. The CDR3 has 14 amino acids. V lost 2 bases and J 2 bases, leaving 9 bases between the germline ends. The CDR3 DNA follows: TGTGCCAGCTCACCAGGCCATAAACAAGAGACCCAGTACTTC. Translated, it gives CASSPGHKQETQYF.

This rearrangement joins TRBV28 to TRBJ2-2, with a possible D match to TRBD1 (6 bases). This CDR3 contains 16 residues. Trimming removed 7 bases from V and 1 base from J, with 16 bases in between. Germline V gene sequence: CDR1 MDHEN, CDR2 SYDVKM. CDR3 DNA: TGTGCCAGCATTTTTTCCGGGACAATGAACACCGGGGAGCTGTTTTTT. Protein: CASIFSGTMNTGELFF.

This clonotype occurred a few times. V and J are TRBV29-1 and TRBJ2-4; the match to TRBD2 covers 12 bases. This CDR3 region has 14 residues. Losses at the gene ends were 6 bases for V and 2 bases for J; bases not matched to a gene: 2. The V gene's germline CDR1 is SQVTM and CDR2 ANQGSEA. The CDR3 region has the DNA TGCAGCGTGACTAGCGGGAGAACCAAAAACATTCAGTACTTC. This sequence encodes CSVTSGRTKNIQYF.

The chain's CDR3 is CASSQAPGTSTTFSYNEQFF. The CDR3 bases are TGTGCCAGCAGCCAAGCACCCGGGACTAGCACGACCTTCTCCTACAATGAGCAGTTCTTC. The chain uses TRBV3-1 and TRBJ2-1; 9 nucleotides match TRBD2. The CDR3 consists of 20 residues. The J segment lost 0 bases and the V segment lost 1 base, leaving 13 bases of the junction unmatched. CDR1 LGHDT and CDR2 YNNKEL come from the germline V gene (reference sequence).

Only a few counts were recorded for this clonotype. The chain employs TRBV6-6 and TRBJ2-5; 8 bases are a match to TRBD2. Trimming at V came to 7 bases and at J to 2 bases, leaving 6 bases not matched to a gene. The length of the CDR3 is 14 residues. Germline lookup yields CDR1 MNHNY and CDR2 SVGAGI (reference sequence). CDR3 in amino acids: CASTRGGLQETQYF. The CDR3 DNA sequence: TGTGCCAGCACCCGCGGGGGGTTGCAAGAGACCCAGTACTTC.

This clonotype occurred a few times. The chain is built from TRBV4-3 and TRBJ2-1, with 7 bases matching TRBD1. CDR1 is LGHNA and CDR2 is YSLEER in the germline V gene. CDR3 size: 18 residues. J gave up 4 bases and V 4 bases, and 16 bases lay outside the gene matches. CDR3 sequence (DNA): TGCGCCAGCAGCCGCAGAGTCGTAGGGGACAGCGGATACAATGAGCAGTTCTTC. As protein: CASSRRVVGDSGYNEQFF.

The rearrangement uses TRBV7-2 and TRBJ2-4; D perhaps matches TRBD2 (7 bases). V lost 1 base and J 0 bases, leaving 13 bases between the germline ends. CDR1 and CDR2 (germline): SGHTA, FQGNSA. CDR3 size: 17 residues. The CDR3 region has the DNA TGTGCCAGCAGCTTAGAAGGGGGGGGGATAGCCAAAAACATTCAGTACTTC. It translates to CASSLEGGGIAKNIQYF.

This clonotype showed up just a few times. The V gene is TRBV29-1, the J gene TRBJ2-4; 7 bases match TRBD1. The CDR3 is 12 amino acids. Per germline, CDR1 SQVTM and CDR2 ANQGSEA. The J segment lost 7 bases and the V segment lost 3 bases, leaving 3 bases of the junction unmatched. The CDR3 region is CSVDEGANIQYF. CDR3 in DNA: TGCAGCGTTGACGAGGGGGCGAACATTCAGTACTTC.

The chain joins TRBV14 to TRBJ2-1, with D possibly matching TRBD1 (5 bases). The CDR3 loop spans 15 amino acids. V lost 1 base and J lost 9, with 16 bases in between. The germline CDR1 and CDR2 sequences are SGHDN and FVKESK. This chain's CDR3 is CASSQVRTQGGEQFF. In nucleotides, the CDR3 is TGTGCCAGCAGCCAAGTTCGGACCCAGGGCGGTGAGCAGTTCTTC.

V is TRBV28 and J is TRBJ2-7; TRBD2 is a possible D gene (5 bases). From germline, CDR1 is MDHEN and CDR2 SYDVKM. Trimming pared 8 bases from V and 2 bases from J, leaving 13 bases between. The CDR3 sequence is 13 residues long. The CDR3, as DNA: TGTGCCAGCCAAACGGGGAGTGCCTACGAGCAGTACTTC. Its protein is CASQTGSAYEQYF.

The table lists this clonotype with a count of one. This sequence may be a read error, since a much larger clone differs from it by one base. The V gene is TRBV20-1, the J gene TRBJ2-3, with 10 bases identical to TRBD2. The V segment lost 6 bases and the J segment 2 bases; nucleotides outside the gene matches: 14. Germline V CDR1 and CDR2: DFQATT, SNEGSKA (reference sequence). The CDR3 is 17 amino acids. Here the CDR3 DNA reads TGCAGTGCCCCGCCCCCCCTTAGCGGGGGGCCCACAGATACGCAGTATTTT. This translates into CSAPPPLSGGPTDTQYF.

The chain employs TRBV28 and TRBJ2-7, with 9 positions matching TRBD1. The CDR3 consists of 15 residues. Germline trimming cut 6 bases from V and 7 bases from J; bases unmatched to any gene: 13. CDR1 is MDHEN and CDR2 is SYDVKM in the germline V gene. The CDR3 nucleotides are TGTGCCAGCAGCCTGTGGGGGACAGGGCCTGAAGAGCAGTACTTC. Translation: CASSLWGTGPEEQYF.

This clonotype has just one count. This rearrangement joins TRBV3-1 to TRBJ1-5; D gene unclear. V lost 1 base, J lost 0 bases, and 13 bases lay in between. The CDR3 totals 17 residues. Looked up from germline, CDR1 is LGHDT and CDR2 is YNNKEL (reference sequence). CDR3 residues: CASSQGLVRDSNQPQHF. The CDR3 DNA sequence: TGTGCCAGCAGCCAAGGACTAGTACGGGATAGCAATCAGCCCCAGCATTTT.

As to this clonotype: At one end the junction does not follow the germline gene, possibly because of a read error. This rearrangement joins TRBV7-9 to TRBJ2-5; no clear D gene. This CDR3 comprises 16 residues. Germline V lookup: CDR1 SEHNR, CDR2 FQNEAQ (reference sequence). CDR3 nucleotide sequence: TGCGCCAGCAGCCCCCCAAGAACGACCGGGTGGGAGACCCAGTACTTC. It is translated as CASSPPRTTGWETQYF.

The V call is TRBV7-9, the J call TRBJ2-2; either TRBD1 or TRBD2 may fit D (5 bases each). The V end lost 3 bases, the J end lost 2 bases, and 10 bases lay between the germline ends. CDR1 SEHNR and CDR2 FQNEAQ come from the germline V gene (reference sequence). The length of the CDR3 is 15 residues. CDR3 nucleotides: TGTGCCAGCAGCTTGGATTGGGACAACACCGGGGAGCTGTTTTTT. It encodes CASSLDWDNTGELFF.

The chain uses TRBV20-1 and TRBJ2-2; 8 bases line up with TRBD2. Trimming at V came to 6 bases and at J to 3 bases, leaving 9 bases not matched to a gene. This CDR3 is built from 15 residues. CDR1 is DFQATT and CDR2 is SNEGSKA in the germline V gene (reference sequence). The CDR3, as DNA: TGCAGTGCCCGATCCGGGACTAGAGACACCGGGGAGCTGTTTTTT. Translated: CSARSGTRDTGELFF.

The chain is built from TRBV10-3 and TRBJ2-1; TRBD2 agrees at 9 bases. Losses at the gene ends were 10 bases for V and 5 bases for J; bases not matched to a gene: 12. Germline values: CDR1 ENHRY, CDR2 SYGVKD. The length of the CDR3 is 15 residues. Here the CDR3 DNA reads TGTGCCACCCAGGGCAGGGCTAGCGGGGACAATGAGCAGTTCTTC. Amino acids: CATQGRASGDNEQFF.

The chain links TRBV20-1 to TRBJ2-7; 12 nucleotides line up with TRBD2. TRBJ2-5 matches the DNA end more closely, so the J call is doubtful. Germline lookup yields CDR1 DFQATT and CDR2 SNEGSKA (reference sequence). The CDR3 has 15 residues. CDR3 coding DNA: TGCAGTGCAAGGACTAGCGGGATAACCCCGGAGACCCAGTACTTC. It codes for CSARTSGITPETQYF.

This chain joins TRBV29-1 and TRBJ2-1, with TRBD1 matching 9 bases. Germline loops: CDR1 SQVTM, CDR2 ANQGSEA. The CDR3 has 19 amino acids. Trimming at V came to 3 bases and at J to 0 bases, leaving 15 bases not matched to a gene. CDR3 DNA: TGCAGCGTTGATACGGGACAGGGATTTTTAGGAATCTCCTACAATGAGCAGTTCTTC. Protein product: CSVDTGQGFLGISYNEQFF.

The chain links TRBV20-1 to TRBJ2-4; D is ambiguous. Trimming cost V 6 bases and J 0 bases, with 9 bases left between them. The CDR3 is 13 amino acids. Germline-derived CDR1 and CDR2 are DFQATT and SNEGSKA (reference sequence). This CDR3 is CSAMLLAKNIQYF. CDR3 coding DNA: TGCAGTGCCATGTTACTAGCCAAAAACATTCAGTACTTC.

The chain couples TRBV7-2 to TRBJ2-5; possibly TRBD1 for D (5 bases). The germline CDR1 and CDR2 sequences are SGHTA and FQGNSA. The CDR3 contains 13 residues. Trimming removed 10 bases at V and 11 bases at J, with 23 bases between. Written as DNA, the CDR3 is TGTGCCACTTCGGGCAGGGCCATGCATGAGCAGTACTTC. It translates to CATSGRAMHEQYF.